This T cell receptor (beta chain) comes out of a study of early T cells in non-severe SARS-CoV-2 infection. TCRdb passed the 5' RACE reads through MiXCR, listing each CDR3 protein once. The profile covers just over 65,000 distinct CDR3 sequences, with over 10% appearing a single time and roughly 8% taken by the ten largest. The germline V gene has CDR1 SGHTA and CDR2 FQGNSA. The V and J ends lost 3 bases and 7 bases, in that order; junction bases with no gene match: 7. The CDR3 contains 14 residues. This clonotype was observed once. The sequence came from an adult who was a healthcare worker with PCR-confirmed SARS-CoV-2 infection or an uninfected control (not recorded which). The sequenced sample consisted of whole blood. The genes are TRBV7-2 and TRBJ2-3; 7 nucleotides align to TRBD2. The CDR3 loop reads CASSLGGSSNTQYF. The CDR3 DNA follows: TGTGCCAGCAGCTTGGGCGGGAGTAGTAATACGCAGTATTTT.